This T cell receptor beta chain was recorded in a study of blood T cell repertoires in COVID-19. Living in 20 to 30 US areas, the participants were between roughly 18 and 90 years of age. Looked up from germline, CDR1 is SGHKS and CDR2 is YYEKEE (reference sequence). V was clipped by 5 bases and J by 5 bases, with 13 bases between them. CDR3 length equals 13 residues. Authors' methods: Quantification of nucleated cells was approximated via reference gene primer amplification. Clones were read by immunoSEQ multiplex PCR, and TCRdb kept only the in-frame ones, dropping some. V, J and clone size are taken as reported in that table, and D and trimming were inferred from the DNA itself. Of approximately 220,000 clones listed, about four fifths are singletons.

The clonotype was recovered from a woman aged 45-65 years who had been exposed to COVID-19. The sample was PBMCs or T cells enriched from blood (not recorded which). The V and J genes are TRBV5-5 and TRBJ1-1, with a possible D match to TRBD1 (6 bases). In DNA, the CDR3 is TGTGCCAGCAGTCATGGACAGCTAACTGAAGCTTTCTTT. It codes for CASSHGQLTEAFF.